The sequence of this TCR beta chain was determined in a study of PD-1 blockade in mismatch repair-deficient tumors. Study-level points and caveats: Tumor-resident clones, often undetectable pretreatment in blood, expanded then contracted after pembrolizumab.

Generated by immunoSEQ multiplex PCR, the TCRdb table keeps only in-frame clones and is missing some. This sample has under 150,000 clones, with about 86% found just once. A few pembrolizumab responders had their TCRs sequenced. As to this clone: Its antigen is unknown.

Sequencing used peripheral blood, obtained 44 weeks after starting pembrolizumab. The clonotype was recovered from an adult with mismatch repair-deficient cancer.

Here the CDR3 DNA reads TGTGCCAGCAGCAGTAGTAGTCGACTAGCGGGGTTTCAAGAGACCCAGTACTTC. Its translation: CASSSSSRLAGFQETQYF. The rearrangement links TRBV9 to TRBJ2-5; 11 nucleotides agree with TRBD2. J lost 2 bases, V lost 4 bases, and 13 bases had no gene match. This CDR3 has 18 residues. The germline V gene has CDR1 SGDLS and CDR2 YYNGEE.